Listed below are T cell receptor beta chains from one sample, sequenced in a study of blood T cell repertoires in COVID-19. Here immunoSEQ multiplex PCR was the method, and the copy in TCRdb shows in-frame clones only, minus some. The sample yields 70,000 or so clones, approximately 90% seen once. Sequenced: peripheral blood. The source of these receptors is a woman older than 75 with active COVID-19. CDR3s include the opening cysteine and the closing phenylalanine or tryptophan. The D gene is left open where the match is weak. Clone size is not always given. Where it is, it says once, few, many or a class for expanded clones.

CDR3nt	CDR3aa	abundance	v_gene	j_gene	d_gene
TGTGCCAGCAGCTTAATGAGGGGCACAGATACGCAGTATTTT	CASSLMRGTDTQYF	-	TRBV7-3	TRBJ2-3	-
TGTGCCAGTAGTCGGACTAGCGGGAGACAATACAATGAGCAGTTCTTC	CASSRTSGRQYNEQFF	once	TRBV19	TRBJ2-1	TRBD2
TGTGCCAGCAGCCGCGGGGGGGGAAGCTACAATGAGCAGTTCTTC	CASSRGGGSYNEQFF	-	TRBV28	TRBJ2-1	TRBD2
TGTGCCAGCAGCGGACAACAGTTGCCCTATAATTCACCCCTCCACTTT	CASSGQQLPYNSPLHF	once	TRBV5-6	TRBJ1-6	-
TGTGCCAGCAGGTTCGGGGGTGGAAGTTCGTCCGGGGAGCTGTTTTTT	CASRFGGGSSSGELFF	-	TRBV11-2	TRBJ2-2	-
TGTGCCAGCAGTTACTCGAGGGGGGGGCAAGAGACCCAGTACTTC	CASSYSRGGQETQYF	-	TRBV6-5	TRBJ2-5	-
TGTGCCAGCAGCCCCCTAGCAGATAGCACAGATACGCAGTATTTT	CASSPLADSTDTQYF	-	TRBV4-2	TRBJ2-3	-
TGTGCCAGCTCTACCCCCAGGCCTGGCAAGCCGCAAGAGACCCAGTACTTC	CASSTPRPGKPQETQYF	-	TRBV28	TRBJ2-5	-
TGTGCCACCAGCCCTCGGGTTATCCATGAGCAGTTCTTC	CATSPRVIHEQFF	-	TRBV15	TRBJ2-1	-
TGTGCCAGCAGCGACACCGGGACAGGGGGGGAGACCCAGTACTTC	CASSDTGTGGETQYF	-	TRBV7-9	TRBJ2-5	TRBD1
TGTGCCAGCAGCCCGTTTATTTTGGTAGACGAGCAGTACTTC	CASSPFILVDEQYF	-	TRBV7-2	TRBJ2-7	-
TGTGCCAGCAGCCGATCAACAGGGATCCCCGACGAGCAGTACTTC	CASSRSTGIPDEQYF	-	TRBV28	TRBJ2-7	-
TGTGCCAGCAGCTTTGGGACAGCCTCCCGAGGGAGCAATCAGCCCCAGCATTTT	CASSFGTASRGSNQPQHF	-	TRBV11-2	TRBJ1-5	TRBD1
TGTGCCAGCAGCTTATATGGCCAGGGGACGAACACTGAAGCTTTCTTT	CASSLYGQGTNTEAFF	-	TRBV7-8	TRBJ1-1	-
TGTGCCAGCAGTTACTCGGGACTAGGGGGACCCGAAGCTTTCTTT	CASSYSGLGGPEAFF	few	TRBV6-2/TRBV6-3	TRBJ1-1	-
TGCGCCAGCAGCTTGTTAGGACAGGGGGCGCCCCCGGGGAACACCGGGGAGCTGTTTTTT	CASSLLGQGAPPGNTGELFF	-	TRBV5-1	TRBJ2-2	TRBD1
TGCGCCAGCAGCTTGGGCGGGACAGGGACTACTGAAGCTTTCTTT	CASSLGGTGTTEAFF	-	TRBV5-1	TRBJ1-1	TRBD1
TGCGCCAGCAGCCGAGAAGGGGCTTCTGTCTCCTACAATGAGCAGTTCTTC	CASSREGASVSYNEQFF	-	TRBV4-3	TRBJ2-1	-
TGTGCCAGCAGTTACTCTACGACAGGGGTCAGTCACTACTACGAGCAGTACTTC	CASSYSTTGVSHYYEQYF	-	TRBV6-2/TRBV6-3	TRBJ2-7	TRBD1
TGCGCCAGCACTCGGGTGTCGGGAAATGAAAAACTGTTTTTT	CASTRVSGNEKLFF	-	TRBV5-1	TRBJ1-4	-
TGTGCCATCAGTGAGGGACTAGCGGGAGGGCCCTACACCGGGGAGCTGTTTTTT	CAISEGLAGGPYTGELFF	few	TRBV10-3	TRBJ2-2	TRBD2
TGTGCCAGCAGCTTGGACCCTCTCAGTGGCTACACCTTC	CASSLDPLSGYTF	-	TRBV5-5	TRBJ1-2	-
TGTGCCAGCACCAGGGCTAAAGAGACCCAGTACTTC	CASTRAKETQYF	-	TRBV28	TRBJ2-5	-
TGTGCCAGTAGCCAGACTAGCGGGAGGTTGAAGACCCAGTACTTC	CASSQTSGRLKTQYF	once	TRBV19	TRBJ2-5	TRBD2
TGTGCCAGCAGTTTCAATCAGGGTAGCGAGCAGTACTTC	CASSFNQGSEQYF	-	TRBV27	TRBJ2-7	-